One sample yielded the 7 T cell receptor beta chains listed below, sequenced in a study of blood T cell repertoires in COVID-19. Sequenced by immunoSEQ multiplex PCR; TCRdb stores in-frame clones only, minus some. The sample has 350,000 to 400,000 clones; roughly nine tenths are singletons. The sequenced sample consisted of peripheral blood. These receptor sequences come from a woman aged 25 to 45 with COVID-19, enrolled during active disease.

This sequence joins TRBV11-3 and TRBJ2-2; TRBD2 matches 16 bases. The germline gives CDR1 SGHNT, CDR2 YENEEA. Losses at the gene ends were 5 bases for V and 1 base for J; bases not matched to a gene: 10. The CDR3 runs 20 residues. The CDR3 region is CASSPSGLAGGRKNTGELFF. CDR3 in DNA: TGTGCCAGCAGCCCCTCGGGACTAGCGGGAGGGCGGAAGAACACCGGGGAGCTGTTTTTT.

The chain joins TRBV15 to TRBJ2-3, with 7 bases matching TRBD1. This CDR3 is built from 16 residues. V dropped 0 bases and J dropped 2; count of bases not matched to a gene: 5. The germline V gene has CDR1 LNHNV and CDR2 YYDKDF (reference sequence). The CDR3 loop reads CATSREGGAATDTQYF. CDR3 DNA: TGTGCCACCAGCAGAGAAGGGGGCGCGGCCACAGATACGCAGTATTTT.

CDR3 sequence: CASSLSKRSNEQFF. The CDR3 nucleotides are TGTGCCAGCAGTTTATCGAAGAGATCCAATGAGCAGTTCTTC. The chain recombines TRBV27 with TRBJ2-1; no reliable D call. Germline lookup yields CDR1 MNHEY and CDR2 SMNVEV (reference sequence). V gave up 0 bases and J gave up 6 bases, with 9 bases separating them. The CDR3 contains 14 residues.

This sequence joins TRBV27 and TRBJ1-2; possible D gene TRBD1, 5 bases. Trimming took 5 bases from V and 7 from J, leaving 11 bases between them. CDR1 and CDR2 from the germline V gene are MNHEY and SMNVEV (reference sequence). The CDR3 contains 12 residues. CDR3 DNA sequence: TGTGCCAGCAGTCAATCGGGGGGTGGCTACACCTTC. This gives the protein CASSQSGGGYTF.

V usage is TRBV7-6 and J usage is TRBJ1-2; D unresolved. The CDR3 loop spans 15 amino acids. Deletions cut 1 base from V and 7 bases from J, with 16 bases between. Germline lookup yields CDR1 SGHVS and CDR2 FNYEAQ. DNA for the CDR3: TGTGCCAGCAGCTTAGGGGCTTACAAGGGAGCTGGCTACACCTTC. It specifies CASSLGAYKGAGYTF.

As DNA, the CDR3 is TGCGCCAGCAGCTCCGGGACTCAAATCGCAGATACGCAGTATTTT. Its translation: CASSSGTQIADTQYF. The rearrangement uses TRBV5-1 and TRBJ2-3; a weak D match, TRBD2 (6 bases). With 3 bases removed from V and 4 bases from J, the gap between germline ends came to 15 bases. The CDR3 consists of 15 residues. Germline V lookup: CDR1 SGHRS, CDR2 YFSETQ.

The J gene is TRBJ2-2, the V gene TRBV28, with D possibly TRBD1 on 5 matching bases. The V end lost 1 base, the J end lost 2 bases, and 8 bases lay between the germline ends. The germline V gene encodes CDR1 MDHEN and CDR2 SYDVKM. The CDR3 covers 15 residues. CDR3 amino acids: CASSLSQDNTGELFF. CDR3 sequence (DNA): TGTGCCAGCAGTTTATCACAGGACAACACCGGGGAGCTGTTTTTT.